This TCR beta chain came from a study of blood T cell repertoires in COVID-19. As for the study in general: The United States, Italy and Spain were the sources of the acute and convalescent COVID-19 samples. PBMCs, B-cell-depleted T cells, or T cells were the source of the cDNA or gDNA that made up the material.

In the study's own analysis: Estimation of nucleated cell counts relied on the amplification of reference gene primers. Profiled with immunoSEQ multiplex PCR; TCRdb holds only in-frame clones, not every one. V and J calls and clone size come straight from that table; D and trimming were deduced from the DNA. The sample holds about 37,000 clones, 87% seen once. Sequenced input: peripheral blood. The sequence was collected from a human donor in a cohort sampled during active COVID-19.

The CDR3 is CATSRIGTGEAFF. CDR3 in DNA: TGTGCCACCAGCAGAATCGGGACAGGTGAAGCTTTCTTT. The chain couples TRBV15 to TRBJ1-1; 8 nucleotides align to TRBD1. Per germline, CDR1 LNHNV and CDR2 YYDKDF (reference sequence). The CDR3 sequence is 13 residues long. V was pared by 2 bases and J by 7 bases, with 3 bases of the junction left unmatched.